This T cell receptor beta chain was recovered during a study of T-cell reconstitution after alpha-beta-depleted transplantation in children. Unique molecular identifiers were incorporated when the TCRbeta library was constructed. TCRdb reprocessed the PCR reads via MiXCR and lists one record per CDR3 protein. Of roughly 350,000 distinct CDR3 sequences in the sample, under 13% are singletons; the top ten hold 2.4%. Many counts were recorded for this clonotype. The CDR3 loop spans 12 amino acids. Trimming cost V 3 bases and J 9 bases, with 9 bases left between them. In germline, CDR1 is SGHTA, CDR2 FQGNSA.

The clonotype was recovered from a human donor who donated a stem cell graft to a child with acute lymphoblastic leukemia. V and J are TRBV7-2 and TRBJ2-1; D remains ambiguous. The starting material was PBMCs from the stem cell graft donor, obtained from the stem cell graft. As DNA, the CDR3 is TGTGCCAGCAGCTTGCAGCGTGGTGAGCAGTTCTTC. This gives the protein CASSLQRGEQFF. The entire variable domain, with the rest obtained from reference TRBV7-2 and TRBJ2-1, is as follows: GAGVSQSPSNKVTEKGKDVELRCDPISGHTALYWYRQSLGQGLEFLIYFQGNSAPDKSGLPSDRFSAERTGGSVSTLTIQRTQQEDSAVYLCASSLQRGEQFFGPGTRLTVL.